The entry below describes one T cell receptor (beta chain). Its matching antigen is unknown. These data originate in a study of T cell responses to AZD1222 COVID-19 vaccine. General study points: Females outnumbered males among donors, who were mostly white British; clonal diversity was possibly underestimated. Among spike-specific TCRs, nearly half reportedly target unmutated variant regions. The span of vaccine-associated CD4 TCRs extended across spike, with dominance at 160-218 and 743-854.

Germline V gene data show CDR1 as MGHDK and CDR2 as SYGVNS. The CDR3 is 15 residues long. Trimming shortened V by 5 bases and J by 7 bases, and 15 bases separated the two germline ends. Produced via immunoSEQ multiplex PCR; TCRdb's table is partial and in-frame only. The table includes around 78,000 clones, roughly 86% detected once. This sequence originates from an adult in good health. Sequenced material: peripheral blood, taken on day 0 of MenACWY control vaccination. The V gene is TRBV25-1, the J gene TRBJ1-6, with D possibly matching TRBD1 (6 bases). The CDR3 DNA reads as TGTGCCAGCAGTCCCTCGTGGGGACAAAATTCACCCCTCCACTTT. This encodes CASSPSWGQNSPLHF.